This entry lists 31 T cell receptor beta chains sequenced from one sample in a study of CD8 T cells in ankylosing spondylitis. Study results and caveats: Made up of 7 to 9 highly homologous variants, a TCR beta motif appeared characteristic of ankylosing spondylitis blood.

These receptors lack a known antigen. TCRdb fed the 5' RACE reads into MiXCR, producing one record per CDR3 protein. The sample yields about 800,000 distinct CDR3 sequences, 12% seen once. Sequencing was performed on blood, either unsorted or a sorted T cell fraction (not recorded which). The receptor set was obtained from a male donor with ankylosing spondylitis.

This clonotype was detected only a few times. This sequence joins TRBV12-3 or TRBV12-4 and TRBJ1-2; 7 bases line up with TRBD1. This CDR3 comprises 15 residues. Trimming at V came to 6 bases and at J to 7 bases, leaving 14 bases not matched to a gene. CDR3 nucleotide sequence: TGTGCCAGCAGCTCACAGGGGTCGCGGTTGGGTGGCTACACCTTC. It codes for CASSSQGSRLGGYTF.

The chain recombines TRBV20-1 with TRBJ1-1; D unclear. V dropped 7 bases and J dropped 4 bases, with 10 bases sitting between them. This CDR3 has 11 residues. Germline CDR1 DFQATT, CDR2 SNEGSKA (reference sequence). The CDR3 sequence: CSGSRATEAFF. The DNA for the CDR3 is TGCAGTGGCTCCCGGGCCACTGAAGCTTTCTTT.

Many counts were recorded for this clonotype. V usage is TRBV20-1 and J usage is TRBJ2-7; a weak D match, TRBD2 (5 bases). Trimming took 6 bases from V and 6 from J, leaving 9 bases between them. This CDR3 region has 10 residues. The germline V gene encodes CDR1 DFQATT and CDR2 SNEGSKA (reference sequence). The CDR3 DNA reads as TGCAGTGCCAGACGGGGCGAGCAGTACTTC. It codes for CSARRGEQYF.

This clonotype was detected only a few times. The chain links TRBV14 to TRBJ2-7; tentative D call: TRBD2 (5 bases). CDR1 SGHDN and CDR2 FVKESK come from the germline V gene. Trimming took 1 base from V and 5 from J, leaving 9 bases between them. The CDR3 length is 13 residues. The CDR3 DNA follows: TGTGCCAGCAGCCAAGGGGGAGTTAACGAGCAGTACTTC. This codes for CASSQGGVNEQYF.

Here the CDR3 reads CASSHPSRDLAETQYF. In DNA, the CDR3 is TGCGCCAGCAGCCACCCGTCCCGGGACTTAGCAGAGACCCAGTACTTC. The V call is TRBV5-1, the J call TRBJ2-5; D is perhaps TRBD2 (6 bases). CDR1 is SGHRS and CDR2 is YFSETQ in the germline V gene. V was pared by 4 bases and J by 4 bases, with 20 bases between. The CDR3 has 16 amino acids.

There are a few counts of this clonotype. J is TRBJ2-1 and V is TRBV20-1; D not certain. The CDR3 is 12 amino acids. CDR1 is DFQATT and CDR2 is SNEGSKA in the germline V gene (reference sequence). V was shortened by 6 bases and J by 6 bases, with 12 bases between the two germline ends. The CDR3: CSAALGFNEQFF. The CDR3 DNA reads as TGCAGTGCCGCGTTAGGTTTCAATGAGCAGTTCTTC.

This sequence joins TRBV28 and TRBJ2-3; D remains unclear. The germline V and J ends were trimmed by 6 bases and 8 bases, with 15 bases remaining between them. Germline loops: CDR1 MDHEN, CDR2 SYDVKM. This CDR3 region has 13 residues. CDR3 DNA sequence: TGTGCCAGCAGGCGGCCTGCCAGTAGTACGCAGTATTTT. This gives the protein CASRRPASSTQYF.

The CDR3 nucleotides are TGTGCCAGCAGCGATCGACGACGGTTCTACGAGCAGTACTTC. Encoded protein: CASSDRRRFYEQYF. The chain is built from TRBV7-9 and TRBJ2-7, with D unclear. V lost 5 bases, J lost 3 bases, and 14 bases lay in between. CDR3 length equals 14 residues. The germline CDR1 and CDR2 sequences are SEHNR and FQNEAQ (reference sequence).

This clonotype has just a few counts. CDR3 nucleotide sequence: TGTGCCAGCAGCCCGCCTGGCGGGGGGTCCAATGAGCAGTTCTTC. It yields the protein CASSPPGGGSNEQFF. The V and J genes are TRBV7-3 and TRBJ2-1; TRBD2 aligns across 8 bases. Germline V CDR1 and CDR2: SGHTA, FQGTGA. The CDR3 runs 15 residues. J lost 6 bases, V lost 5 bases, and 9 bases had no gene match.

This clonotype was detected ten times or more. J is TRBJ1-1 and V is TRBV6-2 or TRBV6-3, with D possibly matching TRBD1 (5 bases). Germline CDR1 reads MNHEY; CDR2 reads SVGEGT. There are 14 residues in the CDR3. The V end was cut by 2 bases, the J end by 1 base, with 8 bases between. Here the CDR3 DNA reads TGTGCCAGCAGTTACGGGACGGAGAACACTGAAGCTTTCTTT. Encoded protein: CASSYGTENTEAFF.

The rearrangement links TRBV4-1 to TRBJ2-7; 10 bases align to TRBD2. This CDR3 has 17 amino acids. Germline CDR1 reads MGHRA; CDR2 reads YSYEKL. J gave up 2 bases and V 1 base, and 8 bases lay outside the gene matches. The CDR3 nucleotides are TGCGCCAGCAGCCAAGGACAAACCACTAGCGGGACCTACGAGCAGTACTTC. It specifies CASSQGQTTSGTYEQYF.

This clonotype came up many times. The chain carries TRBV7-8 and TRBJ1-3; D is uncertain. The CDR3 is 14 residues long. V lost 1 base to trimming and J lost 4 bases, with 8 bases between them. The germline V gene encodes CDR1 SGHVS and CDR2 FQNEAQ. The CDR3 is CASSLVPGGNTIYF. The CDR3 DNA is TGTGCCAGCAGCTTAGTTCCGGGAGGAAACACCATATATTTT.

The CDR3 region is CASSLARNSYNEQFF. DNA of the CDR3: TGCGCCAGCAGCTTGGCCAGAAACTCCTACAATGAGCAGTTCTTC. The V and J genes are TRBV5-1 and TRBJ2-1; no definite D call. V lost 0 bases, J lost 0 bases, and 7 bases lay in between. This CDR3 has 15 residues. Germline values: CDR1 SGHRS, CDR2 YFSETQ.

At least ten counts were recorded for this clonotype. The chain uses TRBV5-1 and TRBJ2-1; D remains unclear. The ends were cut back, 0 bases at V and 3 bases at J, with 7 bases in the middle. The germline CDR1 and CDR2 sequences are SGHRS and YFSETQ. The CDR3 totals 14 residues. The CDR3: CASSLVLNYNEQFF. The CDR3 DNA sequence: TGCGCCAGCAGCTTGGTTCTAAACTACAATGAGCAGTTCTTC.

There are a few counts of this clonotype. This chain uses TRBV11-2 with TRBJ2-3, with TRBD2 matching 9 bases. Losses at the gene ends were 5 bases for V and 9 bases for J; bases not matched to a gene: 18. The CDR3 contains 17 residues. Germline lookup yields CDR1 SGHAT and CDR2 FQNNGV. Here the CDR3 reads CASSQGLRASGTRTQYF. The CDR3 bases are TGTGCCAGCAGCCAGGGACTTCGGGCTAGCGGGACGAGGACGCAGTATTTT.

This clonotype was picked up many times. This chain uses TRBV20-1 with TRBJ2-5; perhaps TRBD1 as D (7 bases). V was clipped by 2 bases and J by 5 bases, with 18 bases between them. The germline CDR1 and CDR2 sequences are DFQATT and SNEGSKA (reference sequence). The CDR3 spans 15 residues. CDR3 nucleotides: TGCAGTGCTAGACCCCCGACAGGGAGGTCGGAGACCCAGTACTTC. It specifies CSARPPTGRSETQYF.

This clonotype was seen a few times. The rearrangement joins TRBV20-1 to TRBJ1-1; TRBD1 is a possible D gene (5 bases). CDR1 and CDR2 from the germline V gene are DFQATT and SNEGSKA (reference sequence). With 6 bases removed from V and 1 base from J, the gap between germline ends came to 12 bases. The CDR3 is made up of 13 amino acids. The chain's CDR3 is CSAPGLRNTEAFF. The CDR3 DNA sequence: TGCAGTGCCCCAGGGTTGCGGAACACTGAAGCTTTCTTT.

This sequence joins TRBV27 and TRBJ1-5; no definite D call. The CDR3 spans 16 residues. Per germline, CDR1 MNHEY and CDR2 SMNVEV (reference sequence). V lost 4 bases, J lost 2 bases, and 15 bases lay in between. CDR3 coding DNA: TGTGCCAGCAGTTCGATTTCGGTGGGAGGCAATCAGCCCCAGCATTTT. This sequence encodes CASSSISVGGNQPQHF.

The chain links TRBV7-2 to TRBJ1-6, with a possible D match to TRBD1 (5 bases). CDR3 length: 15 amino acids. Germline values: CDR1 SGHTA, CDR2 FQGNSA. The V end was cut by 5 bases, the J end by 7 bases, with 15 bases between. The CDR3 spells CASSTRTGENSPLHF. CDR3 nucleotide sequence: TGTGCCAGCAGCACCCGGACGGGGGAAAATTCACCCCTCCACTTT. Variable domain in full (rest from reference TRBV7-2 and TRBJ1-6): GAGVSQSPSNKVTEKGKDVELRCDPISGHTALYWYRQSLGQGLEFLIYFQGNSAPDKSGLPSDRFSAERTGGSVSTLTIQRTQQEDSAVYLCASSTRTGENSPLHFGNGTRLTVT.

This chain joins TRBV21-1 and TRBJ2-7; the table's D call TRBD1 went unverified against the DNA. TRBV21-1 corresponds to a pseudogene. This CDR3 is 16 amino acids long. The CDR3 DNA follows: TGTGCCAGCAGCCCTCCCATTGGGCACAGGGCCTACGAGCAGTACTTC. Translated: CASSPPIGHRAYEQYF.

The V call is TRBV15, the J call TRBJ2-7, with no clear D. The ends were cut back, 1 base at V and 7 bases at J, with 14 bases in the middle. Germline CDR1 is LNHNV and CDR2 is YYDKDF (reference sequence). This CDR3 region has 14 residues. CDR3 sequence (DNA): TGTGCCACCAGCAGAGGGACGGGTGGTTGGGAGCAGTACTTC. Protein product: CATSRGTGGWEQYF.

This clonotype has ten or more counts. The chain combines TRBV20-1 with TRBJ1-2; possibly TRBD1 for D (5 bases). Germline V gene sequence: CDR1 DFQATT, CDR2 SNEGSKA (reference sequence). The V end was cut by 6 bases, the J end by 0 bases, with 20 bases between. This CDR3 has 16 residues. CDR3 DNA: TGCAGTGCCCCTCTGGCCGGGACCCTCACTAACTATGGCTACACCTTC. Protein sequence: CSAPLAGTLTNYGYTF.

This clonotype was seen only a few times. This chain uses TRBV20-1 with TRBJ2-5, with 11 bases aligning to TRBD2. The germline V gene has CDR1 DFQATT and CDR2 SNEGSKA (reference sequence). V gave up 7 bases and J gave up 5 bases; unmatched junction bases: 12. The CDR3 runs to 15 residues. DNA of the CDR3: TGCAGTGGAATGAGACTAGCGGGGCTTGGGGAGACCCAGTACTTC. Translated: CSGMRLAGLGETQYF.

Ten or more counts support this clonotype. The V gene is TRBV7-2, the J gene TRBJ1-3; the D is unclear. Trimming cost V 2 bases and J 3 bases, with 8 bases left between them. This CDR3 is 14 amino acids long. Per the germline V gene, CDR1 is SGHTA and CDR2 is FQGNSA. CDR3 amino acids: CASSLTLIGNTIYF. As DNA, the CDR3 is TGTGCCAGCAGCTTAACGTTAATTGGAAACACCATATATTTT.

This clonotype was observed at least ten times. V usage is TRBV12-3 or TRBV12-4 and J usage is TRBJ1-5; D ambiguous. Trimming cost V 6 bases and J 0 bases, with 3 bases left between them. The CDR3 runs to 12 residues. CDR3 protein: CASRRSNQPQHF. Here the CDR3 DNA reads TGTGCCAGCAGACGTAGCAATCAGCCCCAGCATTTT.

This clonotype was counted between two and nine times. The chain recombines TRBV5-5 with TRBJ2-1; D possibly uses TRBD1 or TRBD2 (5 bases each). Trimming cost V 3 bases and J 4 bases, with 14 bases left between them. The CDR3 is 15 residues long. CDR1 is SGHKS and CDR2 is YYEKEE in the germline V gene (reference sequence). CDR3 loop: CASSWDPDGYNEQFF. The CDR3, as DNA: TGTGCCAGCAGCTGGGACCCGGACGGTTACAATGAGCAGTTCTTC.

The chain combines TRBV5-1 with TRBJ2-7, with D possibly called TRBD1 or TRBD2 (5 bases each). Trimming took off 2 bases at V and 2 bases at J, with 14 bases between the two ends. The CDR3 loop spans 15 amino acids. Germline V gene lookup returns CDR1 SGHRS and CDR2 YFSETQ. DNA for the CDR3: TGCGCCAGCAGCTTAGCTGAGGGGACGACCTACGAGCAGTACTTC. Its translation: CASSLAEGTTYEQYF.

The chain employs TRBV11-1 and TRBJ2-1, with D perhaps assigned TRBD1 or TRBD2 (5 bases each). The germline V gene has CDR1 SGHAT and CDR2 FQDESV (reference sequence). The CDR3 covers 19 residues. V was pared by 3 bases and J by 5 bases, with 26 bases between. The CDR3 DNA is TGTGCCAGCAGCTTCCGGCGTGGGCAGGGAGCCTCTGGGAACAATGAGCAGTTCTTC. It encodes CASSFRRGQGASGNNEQFF.

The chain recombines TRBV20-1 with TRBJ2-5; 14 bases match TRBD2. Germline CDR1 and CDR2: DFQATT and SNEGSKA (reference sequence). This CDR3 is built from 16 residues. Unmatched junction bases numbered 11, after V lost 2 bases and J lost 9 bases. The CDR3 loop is CSARNTGTSGRGAQYF. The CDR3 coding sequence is TGCAGTGCTAGAAATACCGGGACTAGCGGGAGAGGGGCCCAGTACTTC.

The DNA of the CDR3 is TGCAGTGCAGTGGGGGTGGGAGCTTTCTTT. This gives the protein CSAVGVGAFF. The chain is built from TRBV20-1 and TRBJ1-1, with D tentatively TRBD1 (5 bases). Germline assignment: CDR1 DFQATT and CDR2 SNEGSKA (reference sequence). Trimming removed 6 bases from V and 10 bases from J, with 12 bases in between. The CDR3 length is 10 residues.

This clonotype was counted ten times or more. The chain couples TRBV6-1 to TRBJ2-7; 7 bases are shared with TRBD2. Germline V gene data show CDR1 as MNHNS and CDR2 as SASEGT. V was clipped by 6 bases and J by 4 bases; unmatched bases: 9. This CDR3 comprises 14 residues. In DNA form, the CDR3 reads TGTGCCAGCAGGGGCCGGGACTATGCGTACGAGCAGTACTTC. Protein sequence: CASRGRDYAYEQYF.